This T cell receptor beta chain was recorded in a study of T cells after yellow fever vaccination. In the study overall: SMART-Seq v4 Ultra Low Input prepared libraries from low-cell fractions.

Study-wide results and caveats: Peaking on day 5 versus 15, the secondary response was faster but weaker. It was a small share of clonotypes that appeared in both CD4 and CD8 compartments. Detected again after the booster were most primary-vaccination clones, at 96% CD4 and around 91% CD8.

This CDR3 has 18 amino acids. TCRdb fed the 5' RACE reads into MiXCR, producing one record per CDR3 protein. The repertoire holds 350,000 to 450,000 distinct CDR3 sequences, about 6% seen once, with 15% in the top ten. Concerning this clonotype: Antigen unknown.

The chain couples TRBV21-1 to TRBJ1-1; TRBD1 reflects the table's D call only, with no check against the DNA. TRBV21-1 counts as a pseudogene. The receptor's source is a man aged 25-40 years who received the YFV17D yellow fever vaccine. The sample here was PBMCs, taken 5 days after the yellow fever booster vaccination. DNA for the CDR3: TGTGCCAGCAGCAAAGCCGGGGGCGCGGGGAAACAGAGGACTGAAGCTTTCTTT. It translates to CASSKAGGAGKQRTEAFF.